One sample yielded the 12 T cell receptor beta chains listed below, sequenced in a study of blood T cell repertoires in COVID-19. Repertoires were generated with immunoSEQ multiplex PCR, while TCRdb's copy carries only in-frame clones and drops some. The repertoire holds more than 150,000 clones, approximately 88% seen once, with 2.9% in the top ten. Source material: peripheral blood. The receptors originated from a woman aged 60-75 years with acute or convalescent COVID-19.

The CDR3 DNA is TGTGCCAGCAGTGAAAGGGGACAGGGAAAAAACTATGGCTACACCTTC. It is translated as CASSERGQGKNYGYTF. The chain has TRBV2 and TRBJ1-2; 9 nucleotides align to TRBD1. The CDR3 is 16 residues long. Germline loops: CDR1 SNHLY, CDR2 FYNNEI. The V segment lost 2 bases and the J segment 2 bases; nucleotides outside the gene matches: 6. Supplemented by reference TRBV2 and TRBJ1-2, the full variable domain reads EPEVTQTPSHQVTQMGQEVILRCVPISNHLYFYWYRQILGQKVEFLVSFYNNEISEKSEIFDDQFSVERPDGSNFTLKIRSTKLEDSAMYFCASSERGQGKNYGYTFGSGTRLTVV.

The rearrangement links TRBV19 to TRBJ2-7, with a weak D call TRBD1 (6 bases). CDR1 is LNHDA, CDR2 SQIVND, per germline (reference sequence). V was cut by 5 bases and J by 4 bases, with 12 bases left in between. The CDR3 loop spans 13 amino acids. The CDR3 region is CASSPGQLYEQYF. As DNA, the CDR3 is TGTGCCAGTAGTCCTGGACAGCTTTACGAGCAGTACTTC.

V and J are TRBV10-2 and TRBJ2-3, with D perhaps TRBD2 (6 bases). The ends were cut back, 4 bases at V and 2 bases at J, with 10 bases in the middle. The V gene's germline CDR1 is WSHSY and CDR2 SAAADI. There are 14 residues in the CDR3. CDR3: CASSGGLTTDTQYF. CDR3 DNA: TGCGCCAGCAGTGGGGGACTCACCACAGATACGCAGTATTTT.

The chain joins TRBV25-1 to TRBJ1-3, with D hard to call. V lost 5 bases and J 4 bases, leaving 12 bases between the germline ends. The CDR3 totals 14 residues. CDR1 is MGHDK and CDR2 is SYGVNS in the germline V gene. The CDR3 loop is CASSRDTGGNTIYF. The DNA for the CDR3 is TGTGCCAGCAGTAGGGATACGGGAGGAAACACCATATATTTT.

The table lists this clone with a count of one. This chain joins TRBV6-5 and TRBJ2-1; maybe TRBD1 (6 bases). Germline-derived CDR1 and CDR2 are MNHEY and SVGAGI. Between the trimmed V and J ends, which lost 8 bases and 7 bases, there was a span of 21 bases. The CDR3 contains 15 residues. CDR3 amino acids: CASYTPGDLMNEQFF. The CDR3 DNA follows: TGTGCCAGCTACACCCCAGGGGATCTTATGAATGAGCAGTTCTTC.

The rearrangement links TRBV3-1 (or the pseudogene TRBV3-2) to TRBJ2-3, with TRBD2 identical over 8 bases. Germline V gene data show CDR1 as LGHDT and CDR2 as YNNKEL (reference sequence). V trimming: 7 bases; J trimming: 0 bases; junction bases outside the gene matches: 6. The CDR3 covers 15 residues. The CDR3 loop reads CASKKQRGSTDTQYF. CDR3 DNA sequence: TGTGCCAGCAAAAAACAGCGGGGGAGCACAGATACGCAGTATTTT.

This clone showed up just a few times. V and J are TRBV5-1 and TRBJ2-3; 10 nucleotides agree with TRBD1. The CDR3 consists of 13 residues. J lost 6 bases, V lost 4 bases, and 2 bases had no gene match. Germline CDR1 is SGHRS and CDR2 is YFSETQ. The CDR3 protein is CASSPDRGDTQYF. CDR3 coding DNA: TGCGCCAGCAGCCCGGACAGGGGGGATACGCAGTATTTT.

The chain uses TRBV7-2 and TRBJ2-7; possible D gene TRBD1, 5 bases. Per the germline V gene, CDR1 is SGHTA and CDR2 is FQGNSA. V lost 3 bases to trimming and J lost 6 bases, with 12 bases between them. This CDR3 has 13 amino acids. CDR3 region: CASSLRTTGEQYF. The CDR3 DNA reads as TGTGCCAGCAGCTTGCGGACCACAGGCGAGCAGTACTTC.

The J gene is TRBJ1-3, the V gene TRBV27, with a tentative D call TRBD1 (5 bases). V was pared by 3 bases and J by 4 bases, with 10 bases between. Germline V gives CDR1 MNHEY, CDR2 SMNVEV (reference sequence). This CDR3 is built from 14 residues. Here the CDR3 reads CASSLVAGGNTIYF. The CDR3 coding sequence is TGTGCCAGCAGTTTGGTGGCAGGGGGAAACACCATATATTTT.

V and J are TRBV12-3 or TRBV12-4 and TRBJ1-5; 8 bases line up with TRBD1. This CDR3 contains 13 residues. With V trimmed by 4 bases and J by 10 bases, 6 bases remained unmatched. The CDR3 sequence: CASSSGQGPPQHF. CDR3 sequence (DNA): TGTGCCAGCAGTTCTGGACAGGGCCCTCCCCAGCATTTT.

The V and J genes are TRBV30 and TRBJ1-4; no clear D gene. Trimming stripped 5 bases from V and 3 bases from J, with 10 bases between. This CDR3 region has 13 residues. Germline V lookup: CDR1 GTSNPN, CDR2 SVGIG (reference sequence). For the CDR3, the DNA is TGTGCCTGGCGTGGAAACTCTAATGAAAAACTGTTTTTT. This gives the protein CAWRGNSNEKLFF.

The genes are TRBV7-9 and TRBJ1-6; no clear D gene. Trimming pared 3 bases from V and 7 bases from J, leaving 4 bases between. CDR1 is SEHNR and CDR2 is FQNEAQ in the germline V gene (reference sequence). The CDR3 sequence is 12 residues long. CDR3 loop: CASSFLNSPLHF. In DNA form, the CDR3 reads TGTGCCAGCAGCTTTTTAAATTCACCCCTCCACTTT.